Included here is one T cell receptor beta chain sequence, with context. What antigen it recognizes has not been identified. No much larger clone exists at a distance of one base, and base qualities are not known. Library method: the immunoSEQ multiplex PCR assay. For the multiplex PCR, a mixture combining 60 forward primers for TCR Vbeta segments and 13 reverse primers for TCR Jbeta segments was used. The CDR3 region of rearranged TCR beta genes was amplified from genomic DNA by a multiplex PCR assay. The amplified TCR beta libraries were sequenced on the Illumina HiSeq System as 87-base-pair reads. The study's processing was this. A later analysis tallied 75 million to 95 million unique TCR beta chains across the 666 repertoires, and 10 million to 11 million of those chains were shared by two or more donors. Raw reads were error-corrected and collapsed into unique sequences with a nearest-neighbor algorithm that merged closely related sequences to remove PCR and sequencing errors. CDR3 sequences were aligned to IMGT reference sequences to assign V, D and J gene segments. For a sequence to be retained, a match of at least six nucleotides was required to both a V gene segment and a J gene segment. A rearrangement was called productive if the CDR3 had no stop codons and remained in frame with V and J, and every other rearrangement was called non-productive. Following IMGT convention, CDR3 was defined as the stretch from the second conserved V-encoded cysteine up to the conserved J-encoded phenylalanine. Sequences without an unambiguous match to a single V gene segment were excluded from the earlier analysis of several hundred of the donors. In an earlier analysis of a few hundred of the donors, V segments were called functional above 56.7% productive rearrangements and were called segregating when the between-donor standard deviation exceeded 5%. To diagnose cytomegalovirus status from the catalog of TCR beta chain sequences, a statistical classification framework was built. V and J gene assignment, in a later analysis, came from comparing TCR nucleotide sequences with IMGT/GENE-DB human TR gene sequences. The TCRdist pipeline was used in a later analysis to assign CDR3 sequences and most-parsimonious VDJ recombination scenarios. In a later analysis, each TCR beta chain was defined by its CDR3 amino acid sequence together with its V-gene family, and reads without a unique V-gene family were excluded. As a way to deal with suspected cross-contamination and a sequencing artifact, a later analysis dropped roughly 620 nucleotide sequences that were highly shared and had low generation probability. In a later analysis, a clonal expansion index was calculated for each public chain from normalized within-repertoire ranks of inferred template counts. Generation probabilities in a later analysis came from a VDJ recombination model fitted to out-of-frame rearrangements, and those results were checked against IGoR. In a later analysis, TCR-TCR, TCR-HLA and TCR-CMV co-occurrence was scored with hypergeometric tests, and a repertoire-size bias correction was applied to TCR pairs. To estimate false discovery rates, a later analysis permuted the HLA or CMV assignments 20 times. In a later analysis, co-occurring TCRs were grouped using DBSCAN, and TCRdist sequence similarity was added for clustering within HLA-allele-positive subsets. Repertoires with fewer than 30,000 or more than 120,000 public chains were left out of co-occurrence clustering, as were several repertoires with anomalous nucleotide sharing. TCRdb's version of the immuneACCESS table is confined to in-frame rearrangements and falls short of the full clone set. An unresolved V gene accounts for under half of the shortfall where checked; the remainder is of unknown origin. V and J calls and clone size are copied from that table; D and trimming were computed from the DNA. Within this sample are about 150,000 clones, with 60% to 85% of them counted one time only. The top ten hold around 3.6% of the sample.

The sample comes from a study of cytomegalovirus exposure and HLA in healthy donors (dated by TCRdb to 2016 to 2017). Looking at the study overall: According to an earlier analysis of around 600 of the donors, about 179 million T cells yielded over 90 million unique TCR beta sequences and 276 Gb of sequence data. Roughly 300 gigabases of sequencing data and approximately 80 million unique TCR sequences were included in an early release covering roughly 600 HLA-typed donors. Among the roughly 430 genotyped donors, around 79% belonged to the genetic ancestry cluster associated with self-reported Caucasian donors. The study was designed to test whether signatures of past pathogen exposure could be identified by cataloging public T cell receptors. The study profiled the T cell repertoires of hundreds of subjects by immunosequencing and related them to cytomegalovirus serostatus. A separate validation cohort of 100 to 150 different subjects was used in addition to the approximately 640-subject first cohort. High-throughput TCR immunosequencing, statistical association of individual TCRs with disease status, and machine learning were combined to predict cytomegalovirus infection status. In a later analysis, previously published TCR beta repertoires from roughly 710 donors were re-analyzed and high-resolution HLA genotyping was added so that TCR occurrence patterns could be studied. The later analysis used no new phenotypic data to find candidate immune exposures, relying instead on TCR beta sequences and their occurrence across donors. An earlier analysis of more than 450 of the donors used high-throughput TCR beta sequencing to judge whether each TCR beta V gene segment behaved as functional or pseudogenic. Donor age, sex, ethnicity and CMV serostatus were compiled together with the repertoire data. Genome-wide SNP genotypes for about three fifths of the roughly 670 donors were used in a later genetic analysis, which treated that subset as a discovery cohort. All discovery cohort repertoires had been generated on a single sequencing platform. HLA typing covered class I and class II loci at four-digit resolution. The number of typed donors differed by locus: about 620-630 for A, B, C, DRB1 and DQB1; 522 for DQA1; around 580 for DPA1; and about 470 for DPB1. Several DR-DQ haplotypes were handled as single units for association and clustering because linkage in the cohort was strong. On average, around 240,000 unique TCR beta nucleotide sequences were sequenced per donor among more than 350 genotyped donors of the cohort, with around 19% of those sequences being non-productive. Here is what the overall study found, with its caveats: The study listed 150 to 200 TCR beta chains as associated with cytomegalovirus. Specific HLA alleles were associated with 18,000 or so TCR beta sequences at a false discovery rate of 0.05 in a later analysis. A later analysis reported that several top co-occurrence clusters appeared linked to parvovirus B19, influenza, CMV and Epstein-Barr virus. A further reported finding was that TCR beta sequences accurately predicted the HLA-A and HLA-B alleles for most subjects in the first cohort. Correlated functional status among segregating V segments might be attributable to linkage disequilibrium, but an unknown experimental factor could not be ruled out. CMV serostatus was the only immune exposure information available for the cohort. Compared with equally common non-associated chains, HLA-associated TCR beta chains in a later analysis were more clonally expanded and had lower generation probabilities. The cohort was sequenced for TCR beta chains only, and without alpha or paired-chain data the features that could be detected were limited. An earlier analysis of around 600 of the donors showed that most TCR beta V segments appeared in productive rearrangements either about 90% or about 30% of the time, which broadly matched IMGT annotations. An association between a missense DCLRE1C variant and V-gene and J-gene trimming of TCR beta chains was found in a later genetic analysis and replicated in an independent cohort. When HLA alleles, especially DR and DQ, strongly co-occurred, attributing TCR associations to individual alleles was difficult. In a later analysis, TCR association rates were found to vary across HLA loci, with the most associated TCRs seen for DRB1 alleles and the fewest for HLA-C alleles. Roughly uniform sequencing depth across donors was assumed in presence/absence analyses, although this assumption may not hold. Because HLA typing was missing for some donors at each locus, association tests included only the typed subset. A later genetic analysis reported fewer N-insertions in productive TCRs among donors in an Asian-associated ancestry cluster than the roughly 640-donor mean. Most TCR sequences were seen in very few donors, while some public TCRs were found in many individuals. In vitro tests confirmed that a few of the cytomegalovirus-associated TCR beta chains recognize cytomegalovirus antigens. In both the original and validation cohorts, the classifier was reported to diagnose cytomegalovirus status with high specificity and sensitivity. A cluster of highly shared sequence variants was judged likely to be a technical artifact of the sequencing pipeline. Most CMV-associated TCR beta chains appeared to be HLA-restricted in a later analysis, and the HLA associations seemed to be driven largely by CMV exposure. The authors suggested that the approach could potentially be extended to other disease states and immunological phenotypes. The earlier analysis of 450 to 700 of the donors excluded 15 to 20 rarely observed V segments, including chromosome 9 orphons, because counts were too low.

The cohort consisted of approximately 690 healthy bone marrow donors. All cohort members were sampled while nominally healthy, although unrecorded immune exposures were likely present. The donor was CMV seronegative and belonged to the group of under 400 seronegative cohort members. Each donor provided a peripheral blood sample, and peripheral blood mononuclear cells were used for TCR beta sequencing. The Qiagen DNeasy Blood Extraction Kit was used to extract genomic DNA from the blood cell samples. The TCR sequence derives from a woman between 40 and 50 years old in good health and CMV-seronegative. The sample comprised PBMCs.

The CDR3 has the sequence CASSYYSGADNEQFF. At the DNA level, the sequence is TGTGCCAGCAGTTACTATAGCGGGGCTGACAATGAGCAGTTCTTC. The chain uses TRBV6-6 and TRBJ2-1; 8 central bases correspond to TRBD2. The CDR3 runs 15 amino acids, cysteine and phenylalanine included. The kept DNA is CDR3 alone, 45 bases in frame from the first base. At the junction V is shortened by 1 base and J by 5 bases; bases outside the gene matches: 4. The germline V gene (reference sequence) yields MNHNY for CDR1 and SVGAGI for CDR2.